The present T cell receptor (beta chain) was sequenced within a study of Graves' ophthalmopathy and Graves' hyperthyroidism. On the study more broadly: Peripheral blood sampling occurred at initial diagnosis, before any treatment. Study-level findings and limits: Blood samples also showed most expanded thyroid clonotypes exceeding 0.001 frequency.

The authors amplified TCR beta CDR3 regions from RNA transcripts. HTBI primers served in a first-round RT-PCR, which a second-round multiplex PCR followed. One entry per CDR3 protein, called by TCRdb with MiXCR from the multiplex PCR reads. The sample holds over 450,000 distinct CDR3 sequences; under 15% are singletons and the top ten take about a tenth. Reliance was placed on clinical symptoms, serum thyroxine, TRAb, thyroid ultrasound and orbital computed tomography for diagnosis. PBMCs stemmed from 7.5 to 10 ml of fresh peripheral blood. As to this clonotype: Its target is unknown.

V shed 1 base and J 6 bases; nucleotides not matched to a gene: 3. This CDR3 region has 13 residues. Per germline, CDR1 KGHSH and CDR2 LQKENI. This chain uses TRBV18 with TRBJ2-7, with 7 bases fitting TRBD1. Sequencing used blood. The sequence derives from a woman in her 30s with Graves' ophthalmopathy. The CDR3 is CASSPQGAREQYF. CDR3 in DNA: TGTGCCAGCTCACCACAGGGGGCGCGCGAGCAGTACTTC. Supplemented by reference TRBV18 and TRBJ2-7, the full variable domain reads NAGVMQNPRHLVRRRGQEARLRCSPMKGHSHVYWYRQLPEEGLKFMVYLQKENIIDESGMPKERFSAEFPKEGPSILRIQQVVRGDSAAYFCASSPQGAREQYFGPGTRLTVT.